The 7 T cell receptor beta chains listed next were all sequenced from one sample in a study of response to subunit inactivated influenza vaccine. TCRdb used MiXCR to reprocess the RT-PCR reads, holding one entry per CDR3 protein. The table has some 540,000 distinct CDR3 sequences, roughly 25% seen once; the top ten hold approximately 3%. These data were also reused for a study on T cells expressing NK-cell markers. In that study: For TCR beta, cDNA was produced by 5'RACE template switching with UMIs.

The sequences come from CD4+ T cells sorted from PBMCs, collected about 13 days after vaccination. These receptors originate from a man aged 50 or older who received an inactivated influenza vaccine.

There are a few counts of this clonotype. The CDR3 spells CATSRDLSRGYTF. In DNA, the CDR3 is TGTGCCACCAGCAGGGACCTTTCGCGGGGCTACACCTTC. V is TRBV15 and J is TRBJ1-2; D not resolved. Looked up from germline, CDR1 is LNHNV and CDR2 is YYDKDF (reference sequence). The CDR3 consists of 13 residues. Trimming removed 3 bases at V and 8 bases at J, with 13 bases between.

V and J are TRBV6-1 and TRBJ1-1; TRBD1 aligns across 12 bases. Per germline, CDR1 MNHNS and CDR2 SASEGT. The V and J ends lost 6 bases and 3 bases, in that order; junction bases with no gene match: 5. The CDR3 length is 15 residues. The CDR3 region is CASRNRDRGHTEAFF. CDR3 DNA sequence: TGTGCCAGCAGAAATAGGGACAGGGGGCACACTGAAGCTTTCTTT.

The rearrangement links TRBV29-1 to TRBJ2-3; D is unresolved. Germline V CDR1 and CDR2: SQVTM, ANQGSEA. The CDR3 sequence is 12 residues long. The V end lost 8 bases, the J end lost 4 bases, and 13 bases lay between the germline ends. CDR3 DNA sequence: TGCAGCCTCTCCGGTTTTGCAGATACGCAGTATTTT. Protein product: CSLSGFADTQYF.

This clonotype showed up just a few times. The chain couples TRBV7-7 to TRBJ2-5; no clear D gene. From germline, CDR1 is SSHAT and CDR2 FNYEAQ (reference sequence). Trimming pared 3 bases from V and 2 bases from J, leaving 7 bases between. The CDR3 has 13 amino acids. The chain's CDR3 is CASSFGRQETQYF. The CDR3 DNA follows: TGTGCCAGCAGCTTTGGTCGACAAGAGACCCAGTACTTC. The variable domain in full, with the rest retrieved from reference TRBV7-7 and TRBJ2-5, is GAGVSQSPRYKVTKRGQDVTLRCDPISSHATLYWYQQALGQGPEFLTYFNYEAQPDKSGLPSDRFSAERPEGSISTLTIQRTEQRDSAMYRCASSFGRQETQYFGPGTRLLVL.

The chain uses TRBV20-1 and TRBJ2-2; possible D gene TRBD1, 6 bases. This CDR3 region has 15 residues. The V gene lost 1 base and the J gene lost 3 bases, with 12 bases spanning the gap. In germline, CDR1 is DFQATT, CDR2 SNEGSKA (reference sequence). CDR3 nucleotide sequence: TGCAGTGCTAGAGGTAGTCAGGGGTACACCGGGGAGCTGTTTTTT. This codes for CSARGSQGYTGELFF.

This chain uses TRBV7-9 with TRBJ2-3; either TRBD1 or TRBD2 may fit D (5 bases each). The CDR3 has 16 residues. Trimming took off 0 bases at V and 2 bases at J, with 12 bases between the two ends. From germline, CDR1 is SEHNR and CDR2 FQNEAQ (reference sequence). As DNA, the CDR3 is TGTGCCAGCAGCTTAGCGACGGGGCCATCCACAGATACGCAGTATTTT. It is translated as CASSLATGPSTDTQYF.

This clonotype was counted a few times. The chain has TRBV6-2 or TRBV6-3 and TRBJ2-4, with D possibly TRBD1 on 5 matching bases. There are 16 residues in the CDR3. Trimming removed 8 bases at V and 0 bases at J, with 17 bases between. Germline CDR1 MNHEY, CDR2 SVGEGT. The CDR3 is CASAQSRVLAKNIQYF. The CDR3 region has the DNA TGTGCCAGCGCCCAATCCAGGGTACTAGCCAAAAACATTCAGTACTTC.